This T cell receptor (beta chain) stems from a study of T cell repertoires in cytomegalovirus infection. Study context: From public TCR beta signatures came an indication of both CMV infection and matching HLA type. Whole-study findings and limits: HLA-C-restricted, CMV-specific TCR beta clonotypes were dominant ex vivo.

Each CDR3 protein is one row after TCRdb ran MiXCR on the reads. This sample has hundreds of thousands of distinct CDR3 sequences, with roughly 30% found just once. As for this clonotype: Its antigen remains unknown.

The material sequenced was cultured PBMCs, taken from culture after CMV antigen stimulation. This TCR derives from a human donor in good health (CMV status not recorded). Some clones in this sample may be carry-over from other donors' samples.

The CDR3 DNA reads TGTGCCAGTAGTATGTCGGGGATCGGAGGCAATCAGCCCCAGCATTTT. Its protein product is CASSMSGIGGNQPQHF. V is TRBV19 and J is TRBJ1-5, with D unclear. CDR1 is LNHDA, CDR2 SQIVND, per germline (reference sequence). The V end lost 3 bases, the J end lost 2 bases, and 14 bases lay between the germline ends. This CDR3 contains 16 residues.